Below, 10 T cell receptor beta chains from the same sample are listed, as sequenced in a study of cytomegalovirus exposure and HLA in healthy donors. Amplification used 60 Vbeta primers and 13 Jbeta primers. Clones were read by immunoSEQ multiplex PCR, and TCRdb kept only the in-frame ones, dropping some. The sample records 170,000 or so clones, roughly 88% being singletons. The sequenced material came from PBMCs. These receptors originate from a man aged 45-65 years in good health and CMV-seropositive.

The chain joins TRBV6-6 to TRBJ2-5, with 7 bases fitting TRBD2. The junction had 16 bases not matched to a gene; V was cut back by 7 bases and J by 11 bases. The CDR3 covers 14 residues. Germline V gene lookup returns CDR1 MNHNY and CDR2 SVGAGI (reference sequence). The CDR3 region has the DNA TGTGCCAGCACCCTCGACGCAACTTTGCGGGAGCAGTACTTC. Translated, it gives CASTLDATLREQYF.

The gene calls are TRBV5-1 and TRBJ2-5; a weak D match, TRBD1 (6 bases). There are 14 residues in the CDR3. Trimming left V 0 bases short and J 5 bases short, with 11 bases between. Looked up from germline, CDR1 is SGHRS and CDR2 is YFSETQ. CDR3 sequence (DNA): TGCGCCAGCAGCTTGGCTGGGGGCGGTGAGACCCAGTACTTC. This translates into CASSLAGGGETQYF.

This rearrangement joins TRBV2 to TRBJ2-3; 10 bases are a match to TRBD2. This CDR3 region has 19 residues. Per germline, CDR1 SNHLY and CDR2 FYNNEI. Trimming took 2 bases from V and 5 from J; bases not matched to a gene: 16. This CDR3 reads CASSENPFFSSGGGDTQYF. CDR3 coding DNA: TGTGCCAGCAGTGAAAACCCTTTTTTTTCTAGCGGGGGAGGAGATACGCAGTATTTT.

The V call is TRBV2, the J call TRBJ2-7, with 8 bases aligning to TRBD2. The germline V gene has CDR1 SNHLY and CDR2 FYNNEI. CDR3 size: 13 residues. J lost 4 bases, V lost 4 bases, and 3 bases had no gene match. The CDR3 coding sequence is TGTGCCAGCAGTGTGTTAGCGGGATACGAGCAGTACGTC. This codes for CASSVLAGYEQYV.

This chain joins TRBV10-3 and TRBJ1-5; D may be TRBD1 (5 bases). Germline V gives CDR1 ENHRY, CDR2 SYGVKD. V lost 5 bases and J lost 4, with 12 bases in between. The CDR3 totals 14 residues. CDR3 sequence (DNA): TGTGCCATCAGTCTAACAGGTGGGAATCAGCCCCAGCATTTT. Translation: CAISLTGGNQPQHF.

The rearrangement joins TRBV7-9 to TRBJ2-3; tentative D call: TRBD2 (6 bases). The V gene's germline CDR1 is SEHNR and CDR2 FQNEAQ (reference sequence). Trimming cost V 4 bases and J 2 bases, with 25 bases left between them. The CDR3 extends over 19 amino acids. The CDR3: CASSSGGATISDYTDTQYF. CDR3 bases: TGTGCCAGCAGCTCCGGGGGAGCCACCATTTCCGATTACACAGATACGCAGTATTTT.

This chain connects TRBV18 to TRBJ2-7, with D unresolved. Germline CDR1 reads KGHSH; CDR2 reads LQKENI. Trimming left V 3 bases short and J 3 bases short, with 9 bases between. CDR3 length: 13 residues. The CDR3 region has the DNA TGTGCCAGCTCACCGGGCAGTAGCTACGAGCAGTACTTC. Residues: CASSPGSSYEQYF.

The chain uses TRBV13 and TRBJ1-1, with D unresolved. CDR3 length equals 14 residues. Germline lookup yields CDR1 PRHDT and CDR2 FYEKMQ (reference sequence). Trimming removed 2 bases from V and 7 bases from J, with 14 bases in between. CDR3 nucleotides: TGTGCCAGCAGCTTAAGCAGGTCAGCACTTGAAGCTTTCTTT. Its protein is CASSLSRSALEAFF.

The chain has TRBV12-5 and TRBJ2-5; D ambiguous. TRBJ2-7 matches the DNA end more closely, so the J call is doubtful. Looked up from germline, CDR1 is LGHNT and CDR2 is FRNRAP. The CDR3 totals 14 residues. This CDR3 reads CASGLGSTSYEQYF. CDR3 bases: TGTGCTAGTGGTTTGGGCTCCACCTCCTACGAGCAGTACTTC.

This clone was counted once. CDR3 sequence: CASSSRPSGTSPLHF. DNA of the CDR3: TGTGCCAGCAGCTCCCGTCCCTCAGGAACTTCACCCCTCCACTTT. The rearrangement joins TRBV5-6 to TRBJ1-6; D is undetermined. V lost 3 bases and J lost 9, with 16 bases in between. Germline-derived CDR1 and CDR2 are SGHDT and YYEEEE. This CDR3 has 15 residues.